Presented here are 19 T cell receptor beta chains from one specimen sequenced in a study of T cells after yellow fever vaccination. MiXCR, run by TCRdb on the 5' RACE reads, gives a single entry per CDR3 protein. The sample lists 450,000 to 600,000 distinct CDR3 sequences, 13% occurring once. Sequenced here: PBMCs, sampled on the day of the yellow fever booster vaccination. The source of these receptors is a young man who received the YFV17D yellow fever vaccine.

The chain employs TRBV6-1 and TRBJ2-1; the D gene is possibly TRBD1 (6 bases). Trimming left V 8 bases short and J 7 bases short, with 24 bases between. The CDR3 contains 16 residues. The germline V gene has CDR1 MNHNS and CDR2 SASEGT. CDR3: CASRSERITRGNEQFF. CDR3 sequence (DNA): TGTGCCAGCCGTTCAGAGCGCATCACAAGGGGGAATGAGCAGTTCTTC.

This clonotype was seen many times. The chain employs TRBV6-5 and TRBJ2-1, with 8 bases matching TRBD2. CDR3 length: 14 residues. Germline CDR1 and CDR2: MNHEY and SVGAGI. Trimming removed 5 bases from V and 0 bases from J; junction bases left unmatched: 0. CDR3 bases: TGTGCCAGCAGTACTAGCGGCTCCTACAATGAGCAGTTCTTC. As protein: CASSTSGSYNEQFF.

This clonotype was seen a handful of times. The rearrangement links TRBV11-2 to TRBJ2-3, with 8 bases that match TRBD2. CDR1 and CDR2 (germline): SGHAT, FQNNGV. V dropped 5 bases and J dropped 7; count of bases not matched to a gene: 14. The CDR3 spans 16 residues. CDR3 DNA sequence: TGTGCCAGCAGCCAAGGCGGGGGGATTATATCCAATACGCAGTATTTT. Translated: CASSQGGGIISNTQYF.

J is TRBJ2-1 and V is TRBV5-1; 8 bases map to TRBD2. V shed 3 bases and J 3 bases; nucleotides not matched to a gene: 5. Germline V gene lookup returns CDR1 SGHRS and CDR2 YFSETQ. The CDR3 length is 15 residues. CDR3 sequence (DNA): TGCGCCAGCAGCTACCAGCGGGAGAGCTACAATGAGCAGTTCTTC. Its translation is CASSYQRESYNEQFF.

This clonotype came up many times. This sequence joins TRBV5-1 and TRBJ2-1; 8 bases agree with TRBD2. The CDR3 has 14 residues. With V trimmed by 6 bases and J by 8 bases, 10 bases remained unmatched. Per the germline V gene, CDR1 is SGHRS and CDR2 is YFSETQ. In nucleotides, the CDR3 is TGCGCCAGCAACCTAGCGGGCGGTCGGGATGAGCAGTTCTTC. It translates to CASNLAGGRDEQFF.

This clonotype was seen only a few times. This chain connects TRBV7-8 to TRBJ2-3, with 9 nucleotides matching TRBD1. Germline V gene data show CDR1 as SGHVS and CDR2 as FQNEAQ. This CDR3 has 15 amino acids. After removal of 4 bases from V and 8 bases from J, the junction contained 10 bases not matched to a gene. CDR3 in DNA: TGTGCCAGCAGCTACTCCGGGACAGGGTCGGGTACGCAGTATTTT. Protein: CASSYSGTGSGTQYF.

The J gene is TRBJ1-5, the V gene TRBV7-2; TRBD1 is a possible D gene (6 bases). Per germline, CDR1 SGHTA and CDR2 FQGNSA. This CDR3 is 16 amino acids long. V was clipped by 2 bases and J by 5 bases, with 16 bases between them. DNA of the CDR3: TGTGCCAGCAGCTTAAATCCAGGGGTACCTCATCAGCCCCAGCATTTT. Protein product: CASSLNPGVPHQPQHF.

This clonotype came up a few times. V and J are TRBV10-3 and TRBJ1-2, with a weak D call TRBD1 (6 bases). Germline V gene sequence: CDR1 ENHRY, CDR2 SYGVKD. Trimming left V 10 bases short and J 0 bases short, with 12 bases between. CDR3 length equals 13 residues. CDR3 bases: TGTGCCACGGGGACACCCTCTAACTATGGCTACACCTTC. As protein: CATGTPSNYGYTF.

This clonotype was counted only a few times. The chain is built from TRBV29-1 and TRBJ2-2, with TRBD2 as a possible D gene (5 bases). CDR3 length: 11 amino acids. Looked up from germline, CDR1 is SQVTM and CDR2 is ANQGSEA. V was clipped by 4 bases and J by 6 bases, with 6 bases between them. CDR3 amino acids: CSVAGAGELFF. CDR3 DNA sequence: TGCAGCGTTGCCGGGGCCGGGGAGCTGTTTTTT.

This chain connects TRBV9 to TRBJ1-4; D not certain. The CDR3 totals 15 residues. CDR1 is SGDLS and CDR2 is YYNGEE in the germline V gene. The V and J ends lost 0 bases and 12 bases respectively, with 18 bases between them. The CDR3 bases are TGTGCCAGCAGCGTAGGAGGAACTCCCTACCAGGAACTGTTTTTT. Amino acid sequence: CASSVGGTPYQELFF. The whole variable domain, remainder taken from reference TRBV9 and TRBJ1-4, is DSGVTQTPKHLITATGQRVTLRCSPRSGDLSVYWYQQSLDQGLQFLIQYYNGEERAKGNILERFSAQQFPDLHSELNLSSLELGDSALYFCASSVGGTPYQELFFGSGTQLSVL.

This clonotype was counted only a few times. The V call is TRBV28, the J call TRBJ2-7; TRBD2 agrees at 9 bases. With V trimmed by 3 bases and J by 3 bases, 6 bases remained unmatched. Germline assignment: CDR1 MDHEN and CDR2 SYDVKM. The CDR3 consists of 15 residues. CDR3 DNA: TGTGCCAGCAGTTTTTGGGGTAGCGGGAGCTACGAGCAGTACTTC. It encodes CASSFWGSGSYEQYF.

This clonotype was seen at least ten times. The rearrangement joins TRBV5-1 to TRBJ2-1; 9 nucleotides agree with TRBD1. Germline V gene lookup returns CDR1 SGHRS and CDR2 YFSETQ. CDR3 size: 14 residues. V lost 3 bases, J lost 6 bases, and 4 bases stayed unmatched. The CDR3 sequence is CASSSRTGANEQFF. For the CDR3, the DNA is TGCGCCAGCAGCTCCAGGACAGGGGCCAATGAGCAGTTCTTC.

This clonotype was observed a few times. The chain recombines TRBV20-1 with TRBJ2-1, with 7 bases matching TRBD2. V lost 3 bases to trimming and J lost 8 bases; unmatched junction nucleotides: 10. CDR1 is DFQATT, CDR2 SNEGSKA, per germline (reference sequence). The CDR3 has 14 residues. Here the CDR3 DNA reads TGCAGTGCTAGTAGGGGCGGGAGAGGCCATGAGCAGTTCTTC. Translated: CSASRGGRGHEQFF.

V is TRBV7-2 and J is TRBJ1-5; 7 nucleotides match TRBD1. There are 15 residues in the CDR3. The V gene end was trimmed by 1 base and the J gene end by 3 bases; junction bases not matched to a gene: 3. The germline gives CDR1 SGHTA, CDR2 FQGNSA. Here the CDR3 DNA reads TGTGCCAGCAGCTTAGGGACAGGAAACAATCAGCCCCAGCATTTT. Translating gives CASSLGTGNNQPQHF. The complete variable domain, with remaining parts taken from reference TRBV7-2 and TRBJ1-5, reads GAGVSQSPSNKVTEKGKDVELRCDPISGHTALYWYRQSLGQGLEFLIYFQGNSAPDKSGLPSDRFSAERTGGSVSTLTIQRTQQEDSAVYLCASSLGTGNNQPQHFGDGTRLSIL.

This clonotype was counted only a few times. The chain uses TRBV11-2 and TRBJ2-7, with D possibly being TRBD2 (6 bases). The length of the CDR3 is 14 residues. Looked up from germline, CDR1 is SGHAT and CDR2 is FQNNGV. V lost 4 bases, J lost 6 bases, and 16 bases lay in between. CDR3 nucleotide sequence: TGTGCCAGCAGCTCGGAGCGGGCCCGGAGCGAGCAGTACTTC. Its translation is CASSSERARSEQYF. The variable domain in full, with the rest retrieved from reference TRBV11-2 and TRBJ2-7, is EAGVAQSPRYKIIEKRQSVAFWCNPISGHATLYWYQQILGQGPKLLIQFQNNGVVDDSQLPKDRFSAERLKGVDSTLKIQPAKLEDSAVYLCASSSERARSEQYFGPGTRLTVT.

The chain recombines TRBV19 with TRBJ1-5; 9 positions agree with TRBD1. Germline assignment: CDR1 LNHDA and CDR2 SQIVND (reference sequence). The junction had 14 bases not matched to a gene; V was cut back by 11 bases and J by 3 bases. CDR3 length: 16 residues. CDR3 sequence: CASTFGTGRNNQPQHF. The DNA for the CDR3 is TGTGCCTCGACCTTCGGGACAGGGCGAAACAATCAGCCCCAGCATTTT.

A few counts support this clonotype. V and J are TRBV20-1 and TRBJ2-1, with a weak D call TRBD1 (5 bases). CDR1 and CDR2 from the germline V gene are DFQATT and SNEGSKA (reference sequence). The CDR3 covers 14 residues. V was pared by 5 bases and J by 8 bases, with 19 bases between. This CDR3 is CSARIAGPSYEQFF. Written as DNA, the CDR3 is TGCAGTGCTCGTATAGCAGGGCCATCCTATGAGCAGTTCTTC.

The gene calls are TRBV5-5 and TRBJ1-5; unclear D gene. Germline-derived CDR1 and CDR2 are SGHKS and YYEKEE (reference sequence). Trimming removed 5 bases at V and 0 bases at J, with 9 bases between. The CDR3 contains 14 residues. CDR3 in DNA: TGTGCCAGCAGTAGTAGGGATAGCAATCAGCCCCAGCATTTT. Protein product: CASSSRDSNQPQHF.

CDR3 nucleotide sequence: TGTGCCGGATACAGCTTAAAAAACATTCAGTACTTC. Protein product: CAGYSLKNIQYF. The chain recombines TRBV30 with TRBJ2-4; D call uncertain. The germline gives CDR1 GTSNPN, CDR2 SVGIG (reference sequence). The CDR3 is 12 amino acids. The V gene lost 8 bases and the J gene lost 4 bases, with 12 bases spanning the gap.